The present T cell receptor beta chain was sequenced within a study of cytomegalovirus exposure and HLA in healthy donors. The study ran its PCR with 60 Vbeta and 13 Jbeta primers. Here immunoSEQ multiplex PCR was the method, and the copy in TCRdb shows in-frame clones only, minus some. The sample comprises over 80,000 clones, roughly 74% of which are singletons, and 15% to 20% rests with the top ten. Germline assignment: CDR1 MNHEY and CDR2 SMNVEV (reference sequence). Trimming shortened V by 5 bases and J by 3 bases, and 10 bases separated the two germline ends. CDR3 length: 13 residues. The table lists this clone with a few counts.

The chain is built from TRBV27 and TRBJ1-1; D ambiguous. The receptor was derived from a woman aged 18-35 years in good health and CMV-seropositive. The sequencing input was PBMCs. As DNA, the CDR3 is TGTGCCAGCAGTCCGTCGGTGGACACTGAAGCTTTCTTT. This encodes CASSPSVDTEAFF.